These 21 T cell receptor beta chains were all obtained from the same sample, sequenced in a study of T cell changes during pregnancy in multiple sclerosis. This table comes from immunoSEQ multiplex PCR, and its TCRdb copy is limited to in-frame clones, with some not included. The table records about 33,000 clones, roughly nine tenths of them present only once. The material was CD4+ T cells from peripheral blood mononuclear cells, obtained in the third trimester of pregnancy. These receptors all come from a female donor in good health, enrolled as a control in a pregnancy study.

This chain links TRBV30 with TRBJ2-5; no clear D. V lost 1 base and J lost 5, with 11 bases in between. CDR1 is GTSNPN and CDR2 is SVGIG in the germline V gene (reference sequence). The CDR3 has 13 residues. CDR3 DNA sequence: TGTGCCTGGAGTGATTGGGCAACGGAGACCCAGTACTTC. This translates into CAWSDWATETQYF.

The chain joins TRBV6-5 to TRBJ1-4; maybe TRBD1 (5 bases). CDR1 and CDR2 from the germline V gene are MNHEY and SVGAGI. Between the trimmed V and J ends, which lost 8 bases and 5 bases, there was a span of 9 bases. The CDR3 loop spans 12 amino acids. In DNA form, the CDR3 reads TGTGCCAGCCAGGGCCCCAATGAAAAACTGTTTTTT. Protein: CASQGPNEKLFF.

J is TRBJ2-2 and V is TRBV5-1, with 13 positions matching TRBD2. CDR1 SGHRS and CDR2 YFSETQ come from the germline V gene. The CDR3 runs 17 residues. The V segment lost 0 bases and the J segment 4 bases; nucleotides outside the gene matches: 3. CDR3 region: CASSLGLAGGGTGELFF. The CDR3, as DNA: TGCGCCAGCAGCTTGGGACTAGCGGGAGGTGGCACCGGGGAGCTGTTTTTT.

V is TRBV4-1 and J is TRBJ2-7; 10 bases are shared with TRBD2. The CDR3 runs 14 residues. The V gene's germline CDR1 is MGHRA and CDR2 YSYEKL. V was clipped by 3 bases and J by 4 bases; unmatched bases: 3. The CDR3 DNA sequence: TGCGCCAGCAGCCAGATAGCGGGGGGTTACGAGCAGTACTTC. It yields the protein CASSQIAGGYEQYF.

This chain connects TRBV6-6 to TRBJ2-1; 13 bases line up with TRBD2. CDR1 and CDR2 (germline): MNHNY, SVGAGI (reference sequence). The CDR3 has 16 residues. After removal of 6 bases from V and 0 bases from J, the junction contained 2 bases not matched to a gene. The CDR3 nucleotides read TGTGCCAGCAGCGGGACTAGCGGGACCTCCTACAATGAGCAGTTCTTC. Protein product: CASSGTSGTSYNEQFF.

CDR3 residues: CASSLGLGGGEQFF. In DNA, the CDR3 is TGTGCCAGCAGCTTGGGGCTAGGGGGCGGTGAGCAGTTCTTC. The chain combines TRBV11-3 with TRBJ2-1; the match to TRBD1 covers 7 bases. Unmatched junction bases numbered 8, after V lost 3 bases and J lost 9 bases. Germline V lookup: CDR1 SGHNT, CDR2 YENEEA. The CDR3 consists of 14 residues.

The J gene is TRBJ1-3, the V gene TRBV19; no reliable D call. The CDR3 is made up of 13 amino acids. Between the trimmed V and J ends, which lost 4 bases and 0 bases, there was a span of 4 bases. Germline lookup yields CDR1 LNHDA and CDR2 SQIVND (reference sequence). DNA of the CDR3: TGTGCCAGTAGTAGCGGCTCTGGAAACACCATATATTTT. Translating it yields CASSSGSGNTIYF.

The genes are TRBV4-1 and TRBJ1-1; D is unresolved. V was clipped by 4 bases and J by 6 bases, with 12 bases between them. There are 13 residues in the CDR3. The germline V gene has CDR1 MGHRA and CDR2 YSYEKL. The CDR3 sequence: CASSPREAAEAFF. In DNA, the CDR3 is TGCGCCAGCAGCCCGAGGGAGGCGGCTGAAGCTTTCTTT.

The chain has TRBV29-1 and TRBJ2-7; 11 nucleotides align to TRBD2. The germline V gene encodes CDR1 SQVTM and CDR2 ANQGSEA. The CDR3 consists of 16 residues. Losses at the gene ends were 7 bases for V and 3 bases for J; bases not matched to a gene: 14. The CDR3 here is CSGLSTSGGVGYEQYF. CDR3 DNA: TGCAGCGGTTTGAGCACTAGCGGGGGAGTAGGCTACGAGCAGTACTTC.

This clone was seen a single time. This chain connects TRBV28 to TRBJ2-7; D possibly corresponds to TRBD1 (6 bases). V was shortened by 7 bases and J by 1 base, with 17 bases between the two germline ends. CDR1 is MDHEN, CDR2 SYDVKM, per germline. CDR3 length: 15 residues. The CDR3 DNA sequence: TGTGCCAGCACCGTTACGACAAGGGGGTCCTACGAGCAGTACTTC. Encoded protein: CASTVTTRGSYEQYF. Variable domain in full (rest from reference TRBV28 and TRBJ2-7): DVKVTQSSRYLVKRTGEKVFLECVQDMDHENMFWYRQDPGLGLRLIYFSYDVKMKEKGDIPEGYSVSREKKERFSLILESASTNQTSMYLCASTVTTRGSYEQYFGPGTRLTVT.

The CDR3 DNA follows: TGTGCCAGCAGCTTAGACAGGGGTAATTCACCCCTCCACTTT. Amino acids: CASSLDRGNSPLHF. The chain links TRBV7-8 to TRBJ1-6, with TRBD1 identical over 7 bases. The CDR3 sequence is 14 residues long. Germline V gene lookup returns CDR1 SGHVS and CDR2 FQNEAQ. With 1 base clipped from V and 6 bases from J, the junction kept 0 bases outside the gene matches.

This chain connects TRBV19 to TRBJ1-5, with TRBD1 identical over 12 bases. Germline values: CDR1 LNHDA, CDR2 SQIVND (reference sequence). Trimming at V came to 9 bases and at J to 7 bases, leaving 13 bases not matched to a gene. The CDR3 spans 16 residues. For the CDR3, the DNA is TGTGCCAGCAGTTACGTGGGACAGGGGGCAGGGCAGCCCCAGCATTTT. This sequence encodes CASSYVGQGAGQPQHF.

The V call is TRBV7-9, the J call TRBJ2-2; 13 bases are shared with TRBD2. With V trimmed by 6 bases and J by 5 bases, 9 bases remained unmatched. The CDR3 has 17 amino acids. Looked up from germline, CDR1 is SEHNR and CDR2 is FQNEAQ (reference sequence). The CDR3 DNA sequence: TGTGCCAGCAGAACAACTAGCGGGAGGGCGGGGACCGGGGAGCTGTTTTTT. This gives the protein CASRTTSGRAGTGELFF. Complete variable domain (other parts from reference TRBV7-9 and TRBJ2-2): DTGVSQNPRHKITKRGQNVTFRCDPISEHNRLYWYRQTLGQGPEFLTYFQNEAQLEKSRLLSDRFSAERPKGSFSTLEIQRTEQGDSAMYLCASRTTSGRAGTGELFFGEGSRLTVL.

This clone was observed a single time. The chain has TRBV7-9 and TRBJ2-2; no firm D call. The CDR3 loop spans 15 amino acids. Per the germline V gene, CDR1 is SEHNR and CDR2 is FQNEAQ (reference sequence). V dropped 5 bases and J dropped 1 base, with 11 bases sitting between them. The CDR3 here is CASSQASMNTGELFF. CDR3 nucleotides: TGTGCCAGCAGCCAGGCCTCCATGAACACCGGGGAGCTGTTTTTT.

This clone was detected only once. The rearrangement joins TRBV28 to TRBJ1-6, with 8 bases fitting TRBD1. This CDR3 is 15 amino acids long. CDR1 is MDHEN, CDR2 SYDVKM, per germline. V shed 4 bases and J 9 bases; nucleotides not matched to a gene: 8. CDR3 sequence: CASSSGQGNGSPLHF. CDR3 DNA: TGTGCCAGCAGTTCCGGACAGGGTAATGGTTCACCCCTCCACTTT.

In this sample, this clone turned up once. The V gene is TRBV4-3, the J gene TRBJ1-3; tentatively, D is TRBD1 (6 bases). The CDR3 runs to 17 residues. The germline CDR1 and CDR2 sequences are LGHNA and YSLEER. Trimming took 0 bases from V and 4 from J, leaving 16 bases between them. The CDR3 region is CASSQDVGAASGNTIYF. The CDR3 region has the DNA TGCGCCAGCAGCCAAGATGTGGGGGCAGCCTCCGGAAACACCATATATTTT.

This sequence joins TRBV7-2 and TRBJ1-5, with a tentative D call TRBD1 (5 bases). Germline V gene sequence: CDR1 SGHTA, CDR2 FQGNSA. The CDR3 runs 13 residues. The V end lost 5 bases, the J end lost 4 bases, and 9 bases lay between the germline ends. In nucleotides, the CDR3 is TGTGCCAGCAGCCCCACAGGTAATCAGCCCCAGCATTTT. Translation: CASSPTGNQPQHF.

The chain employs TRBV12-5 and TRBJ1-2; 9 bases line up with TRBD1. Germline CDR1 is LGHNT and CDR2 is FRNRAP. There are 15 residues in the CDR3. J gave up 5 bases and V 0 bases, and 4 bases lay outside the gene matches. The CDR3 coding sequence is TGTGCTAGTGGTTTGGTCCCCGGGACAGGGTATGGCTACACCTTC. Its translation: CASGLVPGTGYGYTF.

The gene calls are TRBV2 and TRBJ2-5; D ambiguous. This CDR3 is built from 12 residues. The V gene lost 5 bases and the J gene lost 2 bases, with 6 bases spanning the gap. Germline assignment: CDR1 SNHLY and CDR2 FYNNEI. CDR3 region: CASSPGQETQYF. The CDR3 bases are TGTGCCAGCAGTCCCGGTCAAGAGACCCAGTACTTC.

This clone is a singleton in its sample. The chain recombines TRBV5-1 with TRBJ2-7, with 11 bases aligning to TRBD2. V was clipped by 0 bases and J by 7 bases; unmatched bases: 12. CDR1 is SGHRS and CDR2 is YFSETQ in the germline V gene. This CDR3 contains 17 residues. The CDR3 protein is CASSLGELAGVYGEQYF. The CDR3 nucleotides are TGCGCCAGCAGCTTGGGGGAACTAGCGGGGGTTTACGGGGAGCAGTACTTC.

The chain couples TRBV5-8 to TRBJ1-4; no reliable D call. Germline loops: CDR1 SGHTS, CDR2 YDEGEE. Trimming left V 2 bases short and J 8 bases short, with 4 bases between. The CDR3 is 11 residues long. CDR3 in DNA: TGTGCCAGCAGCTTCGGGGAAAAACTGTTTTTT. It yields the protein CASSFGEKLFF.